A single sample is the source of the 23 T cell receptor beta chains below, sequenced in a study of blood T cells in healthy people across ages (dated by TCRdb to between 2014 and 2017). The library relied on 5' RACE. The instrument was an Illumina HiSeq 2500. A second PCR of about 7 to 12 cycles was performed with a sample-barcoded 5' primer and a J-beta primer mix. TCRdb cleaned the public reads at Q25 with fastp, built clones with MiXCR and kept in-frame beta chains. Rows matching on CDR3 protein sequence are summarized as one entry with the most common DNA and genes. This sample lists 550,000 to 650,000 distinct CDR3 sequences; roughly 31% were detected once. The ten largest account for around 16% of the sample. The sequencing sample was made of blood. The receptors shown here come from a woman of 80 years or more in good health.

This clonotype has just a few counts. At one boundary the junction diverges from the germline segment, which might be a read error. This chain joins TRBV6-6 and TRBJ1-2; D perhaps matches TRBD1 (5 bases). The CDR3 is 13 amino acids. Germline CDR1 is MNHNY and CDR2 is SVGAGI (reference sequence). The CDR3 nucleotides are TGTGCCAGCAGTTACAGGGGTGGCTATGACTACACCTTC. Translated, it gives CASSYRGGYDYTF.

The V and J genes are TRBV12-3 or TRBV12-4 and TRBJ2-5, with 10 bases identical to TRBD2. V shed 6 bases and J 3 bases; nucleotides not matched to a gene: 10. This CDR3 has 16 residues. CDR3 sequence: CASSTPPGLAKETQYF. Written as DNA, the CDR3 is TGTGCCAGCAGCACACCGCCGGGACTAGCGAAAGAGACCCAGTACTTC.

CDR3 loop: CASSLSKGWQPQHF. Here the CDR3 DNA reads TGTGCCAGCAGCTTATCTAAGGGGTGGCAGCCCCAGCATTTT. The rearrangement uses TRBV7-2 and TRBJ1-5, with D perhaps TRBD1 (5 bases). Trimming removed 2 bases from V and 7 bases from J, with 12 bases in between. Germline CDR1 reads SGHTA; CDR2 reads FQGNSA. This CDR3 region has 14 residues.

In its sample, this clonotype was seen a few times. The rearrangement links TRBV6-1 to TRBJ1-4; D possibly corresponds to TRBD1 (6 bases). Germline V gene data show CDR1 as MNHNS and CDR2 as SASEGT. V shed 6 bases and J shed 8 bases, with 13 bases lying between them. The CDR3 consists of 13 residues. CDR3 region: CASSNRVGEKLFF. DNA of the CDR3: TGTGCCAGCAGCAACAGGGTTGGGGAAAAACTGTTTTTT.

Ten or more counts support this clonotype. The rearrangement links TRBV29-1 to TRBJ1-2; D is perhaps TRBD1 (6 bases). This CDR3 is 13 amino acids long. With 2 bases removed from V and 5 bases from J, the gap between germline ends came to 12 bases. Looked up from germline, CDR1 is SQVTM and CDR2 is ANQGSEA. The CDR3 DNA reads TGCAGCGTTGAACGGGGGCGGCCTTATGGCTACACCTTC. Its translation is CSVERGRPYGYTF. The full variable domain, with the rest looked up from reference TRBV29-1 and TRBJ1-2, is SAVISQKPSRDICQRGTSLTIQCQVDSQVTMMFWYRQQPGQSLTLIATANQGSEATYESGFVIDKFPISRPNLTFSTLTVSNMSPEDSSIYLCSVERGRPYGYTFGSGTRLTVV.

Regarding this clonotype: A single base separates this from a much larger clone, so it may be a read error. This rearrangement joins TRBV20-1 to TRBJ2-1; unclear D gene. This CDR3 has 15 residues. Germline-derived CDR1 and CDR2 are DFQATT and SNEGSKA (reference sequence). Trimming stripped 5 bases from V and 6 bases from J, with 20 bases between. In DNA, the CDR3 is TGCAGTGCTGAGAGCCGTATGGGATTGAGCAATGAGCAGTTCTTC. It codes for CSAESRMGLSNEQFF.

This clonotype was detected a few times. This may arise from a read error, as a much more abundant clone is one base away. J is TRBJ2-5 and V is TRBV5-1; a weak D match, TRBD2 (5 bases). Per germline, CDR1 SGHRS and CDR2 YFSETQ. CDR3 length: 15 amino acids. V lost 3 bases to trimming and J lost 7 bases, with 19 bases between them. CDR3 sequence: CASSSSGIVEGTQYF. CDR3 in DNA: TGCGCCAGCAGCTCCTCCGGGATAGTGGAAGGGACCCAGTACTTC.

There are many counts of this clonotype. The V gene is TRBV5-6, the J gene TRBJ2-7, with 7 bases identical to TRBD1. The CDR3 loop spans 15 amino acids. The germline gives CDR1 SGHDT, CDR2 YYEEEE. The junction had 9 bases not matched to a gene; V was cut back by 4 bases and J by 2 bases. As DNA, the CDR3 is TGTGCCAGCAGCCGGGTCGGCAGGGGGACCTACGAGCAGTACTTC. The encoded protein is CASSRVGRGTYEQYF. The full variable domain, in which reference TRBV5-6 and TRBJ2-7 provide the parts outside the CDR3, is DAGVTQSPTHLIKTRGQQVTLRCSPKSGHDTVSWYQQALGQGPQFIFQYYEEEERQRGNFPDRFSGHQFPNYSSELNVNALLLGDSALYLCASSRVGRGTYEQYFGPGTRLTVT.

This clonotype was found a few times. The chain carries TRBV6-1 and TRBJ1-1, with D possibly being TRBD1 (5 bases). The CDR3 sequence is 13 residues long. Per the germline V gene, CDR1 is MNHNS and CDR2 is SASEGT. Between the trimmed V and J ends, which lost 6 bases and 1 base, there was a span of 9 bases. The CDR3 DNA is TGTGCCAGCAGACCCCAGGGGAACACTGAAGCTTTCTTT. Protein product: CASRPQGNTEAFF.

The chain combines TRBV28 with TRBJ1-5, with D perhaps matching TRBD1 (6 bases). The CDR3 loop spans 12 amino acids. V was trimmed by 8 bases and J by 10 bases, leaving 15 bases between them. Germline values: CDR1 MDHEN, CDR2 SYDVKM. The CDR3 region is CASGGGLGPQHF. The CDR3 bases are TGTGCCAGCGGGGGGGGGCTCGGACCCCAGCATTTT.

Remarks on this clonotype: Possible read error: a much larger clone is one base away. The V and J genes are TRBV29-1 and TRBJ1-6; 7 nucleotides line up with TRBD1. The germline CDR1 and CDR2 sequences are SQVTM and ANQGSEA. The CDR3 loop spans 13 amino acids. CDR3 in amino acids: CSVQRDRSSPPHF. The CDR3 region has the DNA TGCAGCGTTCAACGGGACAGAAGTTCACCCCCCCACTTT.

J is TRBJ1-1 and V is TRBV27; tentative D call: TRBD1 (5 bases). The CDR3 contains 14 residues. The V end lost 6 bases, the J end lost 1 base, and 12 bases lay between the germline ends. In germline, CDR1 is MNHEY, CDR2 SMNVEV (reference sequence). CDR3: CASRSGGANTEAFF. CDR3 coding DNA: TGTGCCAGCAGGAGTGGAGGGGCGAACACTGAAGCTTTCTTT.

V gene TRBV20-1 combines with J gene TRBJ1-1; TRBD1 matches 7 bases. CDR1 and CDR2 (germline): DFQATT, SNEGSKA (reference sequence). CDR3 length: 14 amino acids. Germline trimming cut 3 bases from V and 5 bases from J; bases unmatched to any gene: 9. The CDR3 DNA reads TGCAGTGCTAGGGAACACAGGGGAGAAACTGAAGCTTTCTTT. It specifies CSAREHRGETEAFF.

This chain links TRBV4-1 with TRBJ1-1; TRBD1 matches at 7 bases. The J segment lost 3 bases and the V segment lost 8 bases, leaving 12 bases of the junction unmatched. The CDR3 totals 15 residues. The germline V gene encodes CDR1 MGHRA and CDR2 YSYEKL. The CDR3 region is CASGSEGAKDTEAFF. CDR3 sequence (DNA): TGCGCCAGCGGTTCGGAGGGGGCTAAAGACACTGAAGCTTTCTTT.

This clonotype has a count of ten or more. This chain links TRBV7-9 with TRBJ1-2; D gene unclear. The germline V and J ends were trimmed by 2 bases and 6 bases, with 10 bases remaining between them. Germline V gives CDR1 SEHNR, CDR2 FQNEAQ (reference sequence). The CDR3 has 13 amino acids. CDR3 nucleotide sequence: TGTGCCAGCAGCTTACCGACGTTTGATGGCTACACCTTC. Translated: CASSLPTFDGYTF.

CDR3 DNA sequence: TGCGCCAGCAGCGCCGAGGGAGAGAAAGGGTACTTC. It translates to CASSAEGEKGYF. V is TRBV5-1 and J is TRBJ2-4; D may be TRBD2 (5 bases). The CDR3 covers 12 residues. The germline gives CDR1 SGHRS, CDR2 YFSETQ. The V end was cut by 4 bases, the J end by 15 bases, with 17 bases between.

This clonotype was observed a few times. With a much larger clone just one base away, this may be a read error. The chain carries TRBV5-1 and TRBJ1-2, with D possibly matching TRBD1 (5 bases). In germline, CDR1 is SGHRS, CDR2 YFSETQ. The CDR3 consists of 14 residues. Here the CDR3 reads CTSSSSGTRYGYTF. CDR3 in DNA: TGCACCAGCAGCTCCTCCGGGACCCGCTATGGCTACACCTTC.

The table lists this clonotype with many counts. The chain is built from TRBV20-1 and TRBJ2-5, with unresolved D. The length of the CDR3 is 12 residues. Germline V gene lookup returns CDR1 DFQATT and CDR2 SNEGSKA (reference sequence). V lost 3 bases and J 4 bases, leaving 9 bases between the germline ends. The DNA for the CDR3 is TGCAGTGCTAGGAACCTCCGAGAGACCCAGTACTTC. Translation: CSARNLRETQYF.

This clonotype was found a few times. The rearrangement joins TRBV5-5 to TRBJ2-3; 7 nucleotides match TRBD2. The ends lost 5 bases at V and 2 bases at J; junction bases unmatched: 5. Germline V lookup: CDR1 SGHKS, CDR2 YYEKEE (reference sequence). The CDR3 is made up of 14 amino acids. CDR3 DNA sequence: TGTGCCAGCAGAGCTGGGGGGGACACAGATACGCAGTATTTT. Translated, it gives CASRAGGDTDTQYF.

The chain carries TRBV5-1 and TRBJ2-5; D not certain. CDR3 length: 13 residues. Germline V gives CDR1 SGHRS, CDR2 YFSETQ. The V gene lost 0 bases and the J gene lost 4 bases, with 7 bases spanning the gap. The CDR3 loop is CASSLVQGETQYF. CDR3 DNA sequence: TGCGCCAGCAGCTTGGTTCAAGGAGAGACCCAGTACTTC.

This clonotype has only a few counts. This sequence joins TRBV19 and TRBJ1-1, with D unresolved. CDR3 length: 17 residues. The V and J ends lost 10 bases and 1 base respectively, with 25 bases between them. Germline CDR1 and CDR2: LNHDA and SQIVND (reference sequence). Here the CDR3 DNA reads TGTGCCATTCTCCCATTAAACTCCAATCCAGAGAACACTGAAGCTTTCTTT. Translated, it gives CAILPLNSNPENTEAFF.

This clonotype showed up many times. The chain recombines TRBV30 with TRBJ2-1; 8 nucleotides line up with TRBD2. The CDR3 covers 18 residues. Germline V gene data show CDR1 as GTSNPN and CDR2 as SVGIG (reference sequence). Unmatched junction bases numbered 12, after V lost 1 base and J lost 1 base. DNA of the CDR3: TGTGCCTGGAGTGCCCCTTTTACTAGCGGAAGATCCTACAATGAGCAGTTCTTC. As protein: CAWSAPFTSGRSYNEQFF.

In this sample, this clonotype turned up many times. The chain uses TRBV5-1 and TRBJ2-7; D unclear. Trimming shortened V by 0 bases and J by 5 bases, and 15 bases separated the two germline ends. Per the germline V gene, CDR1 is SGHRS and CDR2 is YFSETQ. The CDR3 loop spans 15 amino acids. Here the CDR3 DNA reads TGCGCCAGCAGCTTGGAAGGCATCGCGGATAACGAGCAGTACTTC. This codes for CASSLEGIADNEQYF. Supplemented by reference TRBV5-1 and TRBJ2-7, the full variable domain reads KAGVTQTPRYLIKTRGQQVTLSCSPISGHRSVSWYQQTPGQGLQFLFEYFSETQRNKGNFPGRFSGRQFSNSRSEMNVSTLELGDSALYLCASSLEGIADNEQYFGPGTRLTVT.